This T cell receptor beta chain was identified during a study of cytomegalovirus exposure and HLA in healthy donors. Study-level points and caveats: Reports indicated that the classifier achieved high specificity and sensitivity in diagnosing cytomegalovirus status. Within an earlier analysis, most TCR beta V segments proved productive either about 90% or about 30% of the time. Sequencing likely caused a cluster of highly shared sequence variants. Among TCR beta chains, those listed as cytomegalovirus-associated numbered fewer than 200.

As regards this clone: Its antigen is unidentified.

Primers for the PCR totalled 60 Vbeta and 13 Jbeta. TCRdb's table, derived via immunoSEQ multiplex PCR, lists solely in-frame clones and lacks some. Among approximately 83,000 clones, 80% were seen once, and the ten largest hold 2% to 2.5%. CDR3 length: 14 residues. V lost 5 bases and J 5 bases, leaving 15 bases between the germline ends. The germline gives CDR1 LNHDA, CDR2 SQIVND (reference sequence). The sequence was obtained from a young man in good health and CMV-seronegative. Source material: PBMCs. This sequence joins TRBV19 and TRBJ1-2, with a tentative D call TRBD1 (6 bases). The CDR3 DNA reads TGTGCCAGTAGTTTAGGACAGCTCGCTTATGGCTACACCTTC. It encodes CASSLGQLAYGYTF.